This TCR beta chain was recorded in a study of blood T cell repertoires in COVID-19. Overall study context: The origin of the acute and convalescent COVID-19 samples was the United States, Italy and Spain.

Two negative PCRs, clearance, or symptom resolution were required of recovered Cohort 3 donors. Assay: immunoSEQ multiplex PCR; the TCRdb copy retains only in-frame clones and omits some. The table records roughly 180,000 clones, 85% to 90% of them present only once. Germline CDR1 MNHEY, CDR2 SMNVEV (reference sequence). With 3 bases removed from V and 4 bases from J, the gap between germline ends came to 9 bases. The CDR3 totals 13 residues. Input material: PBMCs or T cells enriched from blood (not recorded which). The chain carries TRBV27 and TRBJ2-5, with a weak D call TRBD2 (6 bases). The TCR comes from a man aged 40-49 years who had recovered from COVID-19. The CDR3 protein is CASSLGRGETQYF. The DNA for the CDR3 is TGTGCCAGCAGTTTGGGGCGGGGAGAGACCCAGTACTTC.